The clone carrying this T cell receptor (beta chain) was detected once. The entry originates in a study of technical replicates of blood from several donors. Generated by immunoSEQ multiplex PCR, the TCRdb table keeps only in-frame clones and is missing some. The profile shows 75,000 to 100,000 clones, about 95% of them singletons. Trimming removed 4 bases at V and 2 bases at J, with 18 bases between. The V gene's germline CDR1 is MDHEN and CDR2 SYDVKM. CDR3 size: 17 residues. Material for sequencing was T cells isolated from PBMCs. The TCR originated in a human donor in good health. The chain employs TRBV28 and TRBJ2-4; the D gene is possibly TRBD2 (5 bases). CDR3 in amino acids: CASSSKLEGVPKNIQYF. CDR3 nucleotides: TGTGCCAGCAGTTCGAAGCTAGAGGGTGTTCCCAAAAACATTCAGTACTTC. The whole variable domain, filled in from reference TRBV28 and TRBJ2-4, reads DVKVTQSSRYLVKRTGEKVFLECVQDMDHENMFWYRQDPGLGLRLIYFSYDVKMKEKGDIPEGYSVSREKKERFSLILESASTNQTSMYLCASSSKLEGVPKNIQYFGAGTRLSVL.